This T cell receptor beta chain was captured in a study of blood T cells in healthy people across ages. General study points: With age, beta diversity per million T cells declined roughly linearly, significantly by 30 to 40. It was the long-lived donors that had more naive CD4+ cells and higher diversity than aged donors. Donor CMV status, an unknown factor, possibly confounded changes in expanded clonotypes.

Trimming pared 7 bases from V and 5 bases from J, leaving 17 bases between. From germline, CDR1 is DFQATT and CDR2 SNEGSKA (reference sequence). The CDR3 runs to 13 residues. Isolated PBMCs totaled at least 7 million in each sample. Then a second PCR, running roughly 6 to 11 cycles, was carried out with a sample-barcoded 5' primer and a J-beta primer mix. TCRdb ran MiXCR on the 5' RACE reads and lists one entry per CDR3 protein. The data show a few hundred thousand distinct CDR3 sequences, with 27% seen just once and approximately 18% held by the top ten. This clonotype was counted between two and nine times. Its antigen is unidentified.

The J gene is TRBJ1-1, the V gene TRBV20-1, with D maybe TRBD1 (5 bases). Input material: blood. The receptor's source is a woman between 70 and 85 years old in good health. This CDR3 reads CSVIAGVRTEAFF. CDR3 DNA: TGCAGTGTTATAGCGGGGGTAAGAACTGAAGCTTTCTTT.